This TCR beta chain was captured by sequencing in a study of OX40 agonist ivuxolimab in advanced cancers. For the study at large: In this cohort, patients received ivuxolimab, an agonistic anti-OX40 (CD134) antibody. Study-level points and caveats: Relative to CD4+ cells, CD8+ T cells on average had more expanded clones. At doses 0.1 to 3.0 mg/kg, CD4+ and CD8+ clones expanded. Low normalized clonal expansion also occurred in some nonresponding patients.

Some clones are missing from TCRdb's copy, which holds only in-frame ones; the method was immunoSEQ multiplex PCR. The sample includes approximately 42,000 clones, 70% to 90% of them seen just once. CDR1 and CDR2 (germline): MGHDK, SYGVNS. CDR3 length equals 18 residues. The V gene lost 1 base and the J gene lost 4 bases, with 22 bases spanning the gap. On this clone: Its specificity is not known.

The material was CD4+ or CD8+ T cells sorted from blood, obtained in a trial of the OX40 agonist ivuxolimab. The TCR originated in an adult with an advanced solid tumor such as melanoma, head and neck, liver or kidney cancer. This chain links TRBV25-1 with TRBJ1-2, with D possibly TRBD1 on 5 matching bases. The CDR3 region is CASSELLSWDPTGYGYTF. The DNA of the CDR3 is TGTGCCAGCAGTGAATTGCTATCTTGGGACCCGACGGGCTATGGCTACACCTTC.